This TCR beta chain is drawn from a study of radiation and T cells in renal cell carcinoma (dated by TCRdb to 2018 to 2020). A note on the overall study: Samples were obtained from a clinical trial, in which 15 Gy stereotactic body radiation therapy was delivered to primary renal cell carcinomas and nephrectomy was performed 4 weeks later. A total of approximately 53 samples underwent TCR beta sequencing, made up of approximately 26 tumors and some 27 peripheral blood samples. A total of 4,016,671 unique CDR3 nucleotide sequences, encoding 2.7 million or so unique CDR3 amino acid sequences, were found across all 50 or so samples.

The germline V gene yields SGHRS for CDR1 and YFSETQ for CDR2. The CDR3 measures 14 amino acids from cysteine to phenylalanine. The only DNA kept is the CDR3, 42 bases in frame from the first base. V is cut by 6 bases and J by 5 bases, and the space between the germline ends is 15 bases. Following the manufacturer's recommendations, the immunoSEQ kit was used to generate TCR beta libraries from genomic DNA. To prepare the libraries, a first multiplex PCR with proprietary primers was run, followed by a second PCR that added unique barcodes, and a bead cleanup was done after each round. Each sample batch included a kit-provided positive control reaction and a negative control reaction. The final libraries were assessed on an Agilent 4200 TapeStation D1000 ScreenTape, pooled by volume, and quantified by qPCR. Sequencing ran on an Illumina NextSeq500 with a MidOutput 150-cycle cartridge, using 156 Read1 and 15 Index1 cycles with kit custom primers. The pooled library was loaded at 0.9 to 1 pM, with a 20% PhiX control spiked in. The study's processing was this. Vendor-processed data were analyzed in R, with a clonotype defined as all T cells sharing the same CDR3 nucleotide sequence. In the clone abundance analyses, frequencies in each sample were normalized to that sample's 10,000 most abundant clones. Before analysis, public T cell clones were removed, and these numbered fewer than five per sample on average. An abundance difference of at least 32-fold between compartments was the criterion for calling clonotypes tumor-enriched or baseline blood-enriched. A beta-binomial differential abundance model was applied to find clonotypes that expanded or contracted between blood time points. Tumor-blood repertoire similarity was measured with the Baroni-Urbani and Buser coefficient, and groups were compared using two-tailed Wilcoxon tests in R. TCRdb limited this immuneACCESS table to in-frame rearrangements with V and J called. A share of clones is missing; checked studies link under half to unresolved V genes, and the rest is unexplained. V, J and clone size are taken as reported in that table, and D and trimming were inferred from the DNA itself. The sample table shows 150,000 or so clones, and about 87% are seen once. Roughly 4% of the sample is held by the ten biggest clonotypes.

What the work shows at the level of the full study, not this receptor alone: In blood, the top tumor clonotypes increased from baseline to 2 weeks after radiation and then shrank by 4 weeks, which suggests a temporary expansion of tumor-resident clones. Tracking of blood repertoire dynamics stopped at approximately four weeks after treatment, with no follow-up past that point. Effects of radiation dose or scheduling on the TCR repertoire could not be addressed with the single-armed trial design. Because pretreatment tumor biopsies were not available, the baseline intratumoral presence of clonotypes could not be determined.

Worth noting for this clone: The antigen it recognizes is unknown. Base qualities are not at hand, and no much larger clone is one base apart.

In the paper's terms, the time point label means: baseline pretreatment blood. Per the publication, the treatment or condition label means: 15 Gy SBRT to primary tumor, nephrectomy 4 weeks later. Serial peripheral blood from radiation-treated patients was sampled at baseline, 2 weeks and 4 weeks after SBRT to track tumor-enriched clonotypes. All patients had renal cell carcinoma with clear cell pathology. The QIAamp DNA Blood Mini Kit (Qiagen) was used to prepare genomic DNA for TCR sequencing. Samples were included in the analyses only if all quality control checks were passed. This material consisted of blood, taken from a patient whose treatment included radiotherapy and nephrectomy. This chain is built from TRBV5-1 and TRBJ2-1; the D gene is perhaps TRBD1 or TRBD2, as each covers 5 bases. The clonotype was recovered from a woman in her sixties or seventies with renal cell carcinoma. The encoded CDR3 is CASNPGLINNEQFF. The nucleotides read TGCGCCAGCAACCCGGGGCTAATCAACAATGAGCAGTTCTTC. Full variable domain (CDR3 extended with the reference TRBV5-1 and TRBJ2-1 proteins): KAGVTQTPRYLIKTRGQQVTLSCSPISGHRSVSWYQQTPGQGLQFLFEYFSETQRNKGNFPGRFSGRQFSNSRSEMNVSTLELGDSALYLCASNPGLINNEQFFGPGTRLTVL.